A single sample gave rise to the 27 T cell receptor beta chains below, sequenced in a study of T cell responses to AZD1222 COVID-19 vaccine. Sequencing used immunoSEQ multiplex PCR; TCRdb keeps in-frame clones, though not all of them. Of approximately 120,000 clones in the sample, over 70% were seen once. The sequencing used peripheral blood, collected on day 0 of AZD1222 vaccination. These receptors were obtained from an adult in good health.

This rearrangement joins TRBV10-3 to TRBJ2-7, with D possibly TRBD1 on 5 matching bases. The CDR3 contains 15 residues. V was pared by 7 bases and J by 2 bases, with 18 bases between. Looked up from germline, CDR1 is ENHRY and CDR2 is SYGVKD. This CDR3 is CAIKFSADSAYEQYF. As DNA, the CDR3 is TGTGCCATCAAGTTCTCCGCCGACAGTGCCTACGAGCAGTACTTC.

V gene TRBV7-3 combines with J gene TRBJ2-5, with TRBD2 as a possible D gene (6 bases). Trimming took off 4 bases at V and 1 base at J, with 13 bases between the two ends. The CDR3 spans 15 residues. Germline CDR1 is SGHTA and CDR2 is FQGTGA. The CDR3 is CASSSTNGGQETQYF. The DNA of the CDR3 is TGTGCCAGCAGCTCAACCAACGGGGGCCAAGAGACCCAGTACTTC. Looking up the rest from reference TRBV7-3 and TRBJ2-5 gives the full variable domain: GAGVSQTPSNKVTEKGKYVELRCDPISGHTALYWYRQSLGQGPEFLIYFQGTGAADDSGLPNDRFFAVRPEGSVSTLKIQRTERGDSAVYLCASSSTNGGQETQYFGPGTRLLVL.

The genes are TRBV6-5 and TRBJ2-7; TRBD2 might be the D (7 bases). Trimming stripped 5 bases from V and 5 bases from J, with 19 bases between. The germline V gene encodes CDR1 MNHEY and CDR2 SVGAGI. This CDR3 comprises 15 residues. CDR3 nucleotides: TGTGCCAGCAGTAGTAGAGGGGGGGGAAGGGACGAGCAGTACTTC. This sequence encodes CASSSRGGGRDEQYF.

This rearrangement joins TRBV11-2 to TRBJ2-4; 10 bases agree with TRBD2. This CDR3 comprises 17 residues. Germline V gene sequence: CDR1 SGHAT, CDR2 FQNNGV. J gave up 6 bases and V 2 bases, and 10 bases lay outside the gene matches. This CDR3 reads CASSLSRQRGGTNIQYF. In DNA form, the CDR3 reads TGTGCCAGCAGCTTAAGTCGGCAGCGGGGGGGCACAAACATTCAGTACTTC. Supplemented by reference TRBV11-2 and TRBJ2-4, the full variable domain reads EAGVAQSPRYKIIEKRQSVAFWCNPISGHATLYWYQQILGQGPKLLIQFQNNGVVDDSQLPKDRFSAERLKGVDSTLKIQPAKLEDSAVYLCASSLSRQRGGTNIQYFGAGTRLSVL.

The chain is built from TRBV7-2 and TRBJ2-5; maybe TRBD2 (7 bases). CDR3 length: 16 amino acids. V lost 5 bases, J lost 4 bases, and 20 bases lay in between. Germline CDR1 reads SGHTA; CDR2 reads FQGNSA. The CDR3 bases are TGTGCCAGCAGCAGGTTTCCCCGGGGGGCCGGAGAGACCCAGTACTTC. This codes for CASSRFPRGAGETQYF.

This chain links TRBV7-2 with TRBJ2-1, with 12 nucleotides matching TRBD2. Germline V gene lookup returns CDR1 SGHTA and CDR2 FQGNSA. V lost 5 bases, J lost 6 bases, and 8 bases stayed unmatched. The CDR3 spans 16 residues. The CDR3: CASSPPPGLAGNEQFF. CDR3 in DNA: TGTGCCAGCAGCCCGCCTCCGGGACTAGCGGGCAATGAGCAGTTCTTC.

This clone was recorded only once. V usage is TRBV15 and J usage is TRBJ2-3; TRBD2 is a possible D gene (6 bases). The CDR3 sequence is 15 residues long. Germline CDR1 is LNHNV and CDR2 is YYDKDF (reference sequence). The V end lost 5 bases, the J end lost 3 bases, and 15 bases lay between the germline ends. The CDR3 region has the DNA TGTGCCACCAGCCCTCGACTAGGCGGTACAGATACGCAGTATTTT. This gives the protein CATSPRLGGTDTQYF. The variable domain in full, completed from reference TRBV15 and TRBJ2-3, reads DAMVIQNPRYQVTQFGKPVTLSCSQTLNHNVMYWYQQKSSQAPKLLFHYYDKDFNNEADTPDNFQSRRPNTSFCFLDIRSPGLGDTAMYLCATSPRLGGTDTQYFGPGTRLTVL.

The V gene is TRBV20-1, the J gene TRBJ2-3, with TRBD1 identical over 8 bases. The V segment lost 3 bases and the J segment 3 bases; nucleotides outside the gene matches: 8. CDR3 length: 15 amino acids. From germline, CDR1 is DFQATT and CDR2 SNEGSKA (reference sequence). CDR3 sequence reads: CSASSLTGGTDTQYF. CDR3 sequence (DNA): TGCAGTGCTAGTAGTCTTACAGGGGGGACAGATACGCAGTATTTT.

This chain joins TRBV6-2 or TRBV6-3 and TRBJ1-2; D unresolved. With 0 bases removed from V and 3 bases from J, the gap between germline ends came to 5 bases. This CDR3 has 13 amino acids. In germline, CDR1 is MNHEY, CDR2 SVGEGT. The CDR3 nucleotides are TGTGCCAGCAGTTACTCAGGAGACTATGGCTACACCTTC. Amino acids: CASSYSGDYGYTF.

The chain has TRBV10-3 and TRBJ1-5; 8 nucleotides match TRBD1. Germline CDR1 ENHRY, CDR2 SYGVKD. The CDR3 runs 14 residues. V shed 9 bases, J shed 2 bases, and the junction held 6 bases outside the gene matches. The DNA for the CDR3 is TGTGCCATAGGACAGGGCAGTGGCAATCAGCCCCAGCATTTT. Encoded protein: CAIGQGSGNQPQHF.

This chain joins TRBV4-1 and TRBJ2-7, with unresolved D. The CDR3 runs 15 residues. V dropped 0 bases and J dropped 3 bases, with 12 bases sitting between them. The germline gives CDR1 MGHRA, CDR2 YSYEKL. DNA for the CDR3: TGCGCCAGCAGCCAAGAGACACCGCGAGGCTACGAGCAGTACTTC. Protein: CASSQETPRGYEQYF.

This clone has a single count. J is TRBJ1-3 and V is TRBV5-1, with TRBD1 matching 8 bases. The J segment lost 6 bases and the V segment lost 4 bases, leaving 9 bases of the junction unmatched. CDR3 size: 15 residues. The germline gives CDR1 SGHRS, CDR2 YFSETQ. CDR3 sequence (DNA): TGCGCCAGCAGCATCCAGGGGGCTAGGGAAAACACCATATATTTT. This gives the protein CASSIQGARENTIYF.

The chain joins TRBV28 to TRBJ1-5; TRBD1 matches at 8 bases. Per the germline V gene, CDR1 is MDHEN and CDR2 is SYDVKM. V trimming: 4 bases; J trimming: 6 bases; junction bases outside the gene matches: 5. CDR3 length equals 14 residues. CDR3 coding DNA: TGTGCCAGCAGTTCCCGACAGGGGTTTCAGCCCCAGCATTTT. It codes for CASSSRQGFQPQHF.

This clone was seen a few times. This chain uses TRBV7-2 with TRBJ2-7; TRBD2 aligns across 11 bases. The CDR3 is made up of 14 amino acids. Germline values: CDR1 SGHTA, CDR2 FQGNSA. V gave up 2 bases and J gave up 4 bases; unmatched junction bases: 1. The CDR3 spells CASSLLAGGYEQYF. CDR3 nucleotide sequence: TGTGCCAGCAGCTTATTAGCGGGAGGGTACGAGCAGTACTTC.

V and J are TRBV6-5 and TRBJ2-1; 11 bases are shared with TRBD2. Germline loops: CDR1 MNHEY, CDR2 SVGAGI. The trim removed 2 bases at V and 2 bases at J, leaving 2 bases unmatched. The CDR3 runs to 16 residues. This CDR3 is CASSYQLAGAYNEQFF. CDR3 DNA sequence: TGTGCCAGCAGTTACCAACTAGCGGGAGCCTACAATGAGCAGTTCTTC.

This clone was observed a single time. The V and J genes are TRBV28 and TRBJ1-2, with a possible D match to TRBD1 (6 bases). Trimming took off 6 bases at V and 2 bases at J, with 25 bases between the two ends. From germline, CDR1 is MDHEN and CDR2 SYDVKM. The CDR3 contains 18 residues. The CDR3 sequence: CASSPIGTSAKKNYGYTF. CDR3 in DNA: TGTGCCAGCAGCCCAATAGGGACATCCGCTAAGAAGAACTATGGCTACACCTTC.

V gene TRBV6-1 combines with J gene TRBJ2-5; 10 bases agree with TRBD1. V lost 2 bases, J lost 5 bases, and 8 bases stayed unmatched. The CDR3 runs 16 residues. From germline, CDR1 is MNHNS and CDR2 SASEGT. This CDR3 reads CASSESPTGGYETQYF. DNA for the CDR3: TGTGCCAGCAGTGAAAGCCCGACAGGGGGCTACGAGACCCAGTACTTC.

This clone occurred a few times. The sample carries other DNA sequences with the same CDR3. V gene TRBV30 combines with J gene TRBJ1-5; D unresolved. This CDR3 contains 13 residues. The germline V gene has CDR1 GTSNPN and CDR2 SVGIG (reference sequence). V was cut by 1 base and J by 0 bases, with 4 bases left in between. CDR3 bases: TGTGCCTGGAGTGAGGATAGCAATCAGCCCCAGCATTTT. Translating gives CAWSEDSNQPQHF.

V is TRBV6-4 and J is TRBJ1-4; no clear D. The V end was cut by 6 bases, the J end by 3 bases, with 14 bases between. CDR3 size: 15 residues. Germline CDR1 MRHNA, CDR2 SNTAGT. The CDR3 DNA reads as TGTGCCAGCAGCCCTCGGTTGAGCTCTAATGAAAAACTGTTTTTT. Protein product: CASSPRLSSNEKLFF.

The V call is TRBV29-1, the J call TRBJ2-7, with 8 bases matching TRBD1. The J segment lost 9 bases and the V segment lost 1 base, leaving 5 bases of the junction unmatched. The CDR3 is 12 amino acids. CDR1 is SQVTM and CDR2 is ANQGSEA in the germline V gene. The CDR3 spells CSVEGTGFVQYF. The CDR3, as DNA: TGCAGCGTTGAAGGGACAGGGTTTGTGCAGTACTTC.

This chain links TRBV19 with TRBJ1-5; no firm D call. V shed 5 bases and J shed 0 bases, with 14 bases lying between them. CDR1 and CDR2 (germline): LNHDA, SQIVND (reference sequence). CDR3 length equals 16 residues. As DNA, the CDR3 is TGTGCCAGTAGTGCTCGTGGCCAGTATAGCAATCAGCCCCAGCATTTT. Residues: CASSARGQYSNQPQHF.

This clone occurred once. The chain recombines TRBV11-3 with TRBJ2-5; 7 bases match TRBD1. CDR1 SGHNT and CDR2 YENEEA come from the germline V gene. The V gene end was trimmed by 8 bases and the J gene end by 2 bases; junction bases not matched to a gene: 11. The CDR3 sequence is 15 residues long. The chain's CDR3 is CASGIGGSLQETQYF. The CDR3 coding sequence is TGTGCCAGCGGCATAGGGGGCTCCTTGCAAGAGACCCAGTACTTC.

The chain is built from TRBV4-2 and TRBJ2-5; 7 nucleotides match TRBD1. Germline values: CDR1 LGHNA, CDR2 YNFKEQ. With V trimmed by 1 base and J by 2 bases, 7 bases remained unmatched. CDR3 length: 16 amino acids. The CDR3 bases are TGTGCCAGCAGCCAAGGGCCGCAGGGACAGCAAGAGACCCAGTACTTC. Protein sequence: CASSQGPQGQQETQYF.

The CDR3 sequence: CASSYLNPGNEAFF. CDR3 nucleotide sequence: TGTGCCAGCAGTTATCTTAATCCGGGGAATGAAGCTTTCTTT. V and J are TRBV6-5 and TRBJ1-1; no clear D. The CDR3 is 14 amino acids. V was clipped by 3 bases and J by 7 bases, with 15 bases between them. CDR1 and CDR2 from the germline V gene are MNHEY and SVGAGI.

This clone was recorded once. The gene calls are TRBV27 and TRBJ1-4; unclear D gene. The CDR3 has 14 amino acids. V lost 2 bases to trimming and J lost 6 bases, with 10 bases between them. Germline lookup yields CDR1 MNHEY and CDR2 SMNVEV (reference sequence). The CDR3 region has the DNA TGTGCCAGCAGTTTAGACGGGGAGCATGAAAAACTGTTTTTT. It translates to CASSLDGEHEKLFF.

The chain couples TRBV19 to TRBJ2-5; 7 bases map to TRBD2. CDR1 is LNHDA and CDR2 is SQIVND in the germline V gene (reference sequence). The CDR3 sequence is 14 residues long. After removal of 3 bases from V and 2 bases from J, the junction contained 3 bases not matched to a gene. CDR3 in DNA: TGTGCCAGTAGTATCGCTAGCGGACAAGAGACCCAGTACTTC. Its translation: CASSIASGQETQYF. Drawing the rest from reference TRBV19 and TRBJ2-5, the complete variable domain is DGGITQSPKYLFRKEGQNVTLSCEQNLNHDAMYWYRQDPGQGLRLIYYSQIVNDFQKGDIAEGYSVSREKKESFPLTVTSAQKNPTAFYLCASSIASGQETQYFGPGTRLLVL.

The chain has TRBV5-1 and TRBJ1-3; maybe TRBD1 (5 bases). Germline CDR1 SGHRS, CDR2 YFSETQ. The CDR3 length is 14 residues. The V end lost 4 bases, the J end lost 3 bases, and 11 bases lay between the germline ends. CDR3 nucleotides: TGCGCCAGCAGCCCGGGGGTTTTTGGAAACACCATATATTTT. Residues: CASSPGVFGNTIYF.